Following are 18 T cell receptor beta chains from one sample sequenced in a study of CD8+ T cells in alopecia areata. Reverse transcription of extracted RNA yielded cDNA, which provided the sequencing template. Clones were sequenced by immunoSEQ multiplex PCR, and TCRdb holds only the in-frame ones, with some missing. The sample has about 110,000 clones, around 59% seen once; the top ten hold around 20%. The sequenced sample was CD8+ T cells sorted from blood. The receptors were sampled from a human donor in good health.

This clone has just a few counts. The CDR3 region is CASRTGQRTDTQYF. The CDR3 bases are TGTGCCAGCAGAACGGGACAGCGCACAGATACGCAGTATTTT. V usage is TRBV27 and J usage is TRBJ2-3, with TRBD1 matching over 7 bases. Trimming removed 6 bases from V and 1 base from J; junction bases left unmatched: 4. This CDR3 has 14 amino acids. Germline V CDR1 and CDR2: MNHEY, SMNVEV (reference sequence).

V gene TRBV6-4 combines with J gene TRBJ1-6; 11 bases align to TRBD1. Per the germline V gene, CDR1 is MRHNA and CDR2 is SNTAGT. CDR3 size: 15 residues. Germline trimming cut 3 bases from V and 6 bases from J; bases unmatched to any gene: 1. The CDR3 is CASSEGTGGNSPLHF. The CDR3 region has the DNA TGTGCCAGCAGTGAAGGGACAGGGGGTAATTCACCCCTCCACTTT.

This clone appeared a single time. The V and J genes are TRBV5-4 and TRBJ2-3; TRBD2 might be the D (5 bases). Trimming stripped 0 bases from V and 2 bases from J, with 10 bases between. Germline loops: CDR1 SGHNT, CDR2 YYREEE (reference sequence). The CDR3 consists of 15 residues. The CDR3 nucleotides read TGTGCCAGCAGCTTGGTAGAGGGTGACACAGATACGCAGTATTTT. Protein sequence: CASSLVEGDTDTQYF.

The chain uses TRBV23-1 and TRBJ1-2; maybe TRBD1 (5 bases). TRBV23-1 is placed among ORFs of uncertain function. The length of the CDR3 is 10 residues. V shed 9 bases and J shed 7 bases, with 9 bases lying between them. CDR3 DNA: TGCGCCAGAGGACACCGTGGCTACACCTTC. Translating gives CARGHRGYTF.

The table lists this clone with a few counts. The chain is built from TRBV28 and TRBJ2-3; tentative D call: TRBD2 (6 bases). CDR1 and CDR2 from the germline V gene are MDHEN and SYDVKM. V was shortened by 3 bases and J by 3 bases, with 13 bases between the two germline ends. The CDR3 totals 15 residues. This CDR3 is CASSLSGVDTDTQYF. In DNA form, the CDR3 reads TGTGCCAGCAGTTTGTCGGGGGTGGATACAGATACGCAGTATTTT.

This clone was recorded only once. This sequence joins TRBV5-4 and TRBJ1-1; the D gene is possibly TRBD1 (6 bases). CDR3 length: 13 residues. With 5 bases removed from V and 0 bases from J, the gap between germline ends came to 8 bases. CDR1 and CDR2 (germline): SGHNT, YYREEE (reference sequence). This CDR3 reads CASRGGMNTEAFF. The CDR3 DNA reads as TGTGCCAGCAGAGGGGGAATGAACACTGAAGCTTTCTTT.

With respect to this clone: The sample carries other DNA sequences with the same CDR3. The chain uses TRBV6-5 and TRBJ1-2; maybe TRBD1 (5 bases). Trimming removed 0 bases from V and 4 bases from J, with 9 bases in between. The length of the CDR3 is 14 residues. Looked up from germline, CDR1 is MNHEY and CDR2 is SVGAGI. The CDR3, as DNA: TGTGCCAGCAGTTACTCCGGGGGGAGCTATGGCTACACCTTC. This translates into CASSYSGGSYGYTF.

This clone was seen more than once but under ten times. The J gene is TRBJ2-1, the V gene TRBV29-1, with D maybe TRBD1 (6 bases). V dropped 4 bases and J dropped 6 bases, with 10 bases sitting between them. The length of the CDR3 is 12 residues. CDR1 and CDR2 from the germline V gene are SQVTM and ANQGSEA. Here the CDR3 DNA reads TGCAGCGTTGCACAGGGCCTCAATGAGCAGTTCTTC. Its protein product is CSVAQGLNEQFF.

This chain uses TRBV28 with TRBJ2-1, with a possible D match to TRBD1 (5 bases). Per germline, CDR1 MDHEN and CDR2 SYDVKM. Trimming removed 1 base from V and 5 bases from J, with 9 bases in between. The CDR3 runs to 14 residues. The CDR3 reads CASSLFRVDNEQFF. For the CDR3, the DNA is TGTGCCAGCAGTTTATTCAGGGTGGACAATGAGCAGTTCTTC.

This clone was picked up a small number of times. This CDR3 reads CSVEDPSYYGYTF. CDR3 in DNA: TGCAGCGTTGAAGACCCTTCCTACTATGGCTACACCTTC. The gene calls are TRBV29-1 and TRBJ1-2; no firm D call. Germline values: CDR1 SQVTM, CDR2 ANQGSEA. The CDR3 is made up of 13 amino acids. The V end lost 0 bases, the J end lost 3 bases, and 8 bases lay between the germline ends.

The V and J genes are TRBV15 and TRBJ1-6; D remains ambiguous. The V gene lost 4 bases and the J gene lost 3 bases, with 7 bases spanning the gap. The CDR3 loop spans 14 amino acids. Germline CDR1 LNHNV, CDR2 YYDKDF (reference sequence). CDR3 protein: CATSTGHYNSPLHF. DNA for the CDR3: TGTGCCACCAGCACGGGCCACTATAATTCACCCCTCCACTTT.

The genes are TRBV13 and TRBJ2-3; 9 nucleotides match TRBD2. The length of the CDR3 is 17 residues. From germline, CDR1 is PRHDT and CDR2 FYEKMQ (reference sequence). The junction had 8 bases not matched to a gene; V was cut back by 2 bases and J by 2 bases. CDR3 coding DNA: TGTGCCAGCAGCTTAAGATCTAGCGGGGTGATCACAGATACGCAGTATTTT. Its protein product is CASSLRSSGVITDTQYF.

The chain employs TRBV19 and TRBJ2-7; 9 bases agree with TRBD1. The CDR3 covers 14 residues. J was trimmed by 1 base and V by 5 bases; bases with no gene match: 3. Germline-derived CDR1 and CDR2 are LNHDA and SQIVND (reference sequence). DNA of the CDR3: TGTGCCAGTAGTCAGGACAGGGGATCCTACGAGCAGTACTTC. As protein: CASSQDRGSYEQYF.

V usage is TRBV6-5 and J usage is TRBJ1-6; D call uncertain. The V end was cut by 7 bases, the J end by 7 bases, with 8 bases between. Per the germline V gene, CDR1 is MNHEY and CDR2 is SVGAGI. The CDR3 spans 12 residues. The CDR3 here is CASTGGNSPLHF. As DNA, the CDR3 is TGTGCCAGCACAGGCGGAAATTCACCCCTCCACTTT.

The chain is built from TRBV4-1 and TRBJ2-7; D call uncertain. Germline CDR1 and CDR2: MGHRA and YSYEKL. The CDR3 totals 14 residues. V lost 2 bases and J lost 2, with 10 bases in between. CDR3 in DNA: TGCGCCAGCAGCCAAACCACGGTTGCCTACGAGCAGTACTTC. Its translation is CASSQTTVAYEQYF.

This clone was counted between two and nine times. DNA of the CDR3: TGTGCCAGCAGCGGGGCCGGGGATGAGTACAATGAGCAGTTCTTC. Its translation is CASSGAGDEYNEQFF. The chain uses TRBV6-6 and TRBJ2-1, with D perhaps assigned TRBD1 or TRBD2 (5 bases each). The CDR3 is 15 residues long. Trimming stripped 6 bases from V and 4 bases from J, with 16 bases between. CDR1 is MNHNY and CDR2 is SVGAGI in the germline V gene (reference sequence).

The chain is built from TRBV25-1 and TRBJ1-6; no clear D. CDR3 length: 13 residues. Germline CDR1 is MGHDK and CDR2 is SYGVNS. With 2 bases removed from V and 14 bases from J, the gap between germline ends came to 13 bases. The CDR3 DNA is TGTGCCAGCAGTGAACCAAACGTGGGAACCCTCCACTTT. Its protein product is CASSEPNVGTLHF.

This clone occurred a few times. The CDR3 protein is CASSSGLAANTGELFF. CDR3 bases: TGTGCCAGCAGCTCGGGACTAGCGGCGAACACCGGGGAGCTGTTTTTT. The chain is built from TRBV7-6 and TRBJ2-2; 11 bases map to TRBD2. Germline-derived CDR1 and CDR2 are SGHVS and FNYEAQ. The CDR3 is made up of 16 amino acids. With V trimmed by 4 bases and J by 0 bases, 1 base remained unmatched.